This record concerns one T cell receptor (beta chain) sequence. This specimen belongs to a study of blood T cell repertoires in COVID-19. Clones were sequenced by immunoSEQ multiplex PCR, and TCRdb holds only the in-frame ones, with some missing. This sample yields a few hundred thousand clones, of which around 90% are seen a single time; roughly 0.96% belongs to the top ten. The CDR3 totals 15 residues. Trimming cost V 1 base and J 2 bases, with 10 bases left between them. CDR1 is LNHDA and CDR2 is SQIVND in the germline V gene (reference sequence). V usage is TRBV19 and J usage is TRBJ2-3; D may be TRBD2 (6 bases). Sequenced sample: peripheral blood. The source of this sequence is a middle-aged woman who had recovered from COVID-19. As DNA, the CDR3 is TGTGCCAGTAGTATAGCTCGGGGGAACACAGATACGCAGTATTTT. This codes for CASSIARGNTDTQYF.